A single sample gave rise to the 23 T cell receptor beta chains below, sequenced in a study of cytotoxic CD8 clonotypes in ibrutinib-treated CLL. Assay: immunoSEQ multiplex PCR; the TCRdb copy retains only in-frame clones and omits some. This sample has some 28,000 clones, with 55% to 65% found just once. Sequencing was performed on PBMCs, taken before ibrutinib treatment. The receptor source for this set is a human donor with chronic lymphocytic leukemia.

The V gene is TRBV11-2, the J gene TRBJ1-5; D call uncertain. The CDR3 sequence is 15 residues long. Per germline, CDR1 SGHAT and CDR2 FQNNGV. Trimming removed 3 bases at V and 0 bases at J, with 9 bases between. The CDR3 loop is CASSFRGFSNQPQHF. Written as DNA, the CDR3 is TGTGCCAGCAGCTTCAGAGGGTTTAGCAATCAGCCCCAGCATTTT.

This clone was counted only a few times. CDR3 bases: TGTGCCAGCCATCCGGGGGGACTACTGCGCAATGAGCAGTTCTTC. Its protein is CASHPGGLLRNEQFF. This chain links TRBV6-8 with TRBJ2-1; 7 bases line up with TRBD2. The junction had 13 bases not matched to a gene; V was cut back by 8 bases and J by 6 bases. Germline V gives CDR1 MNHGY, CDR2 SAAAGT. The CDR3 extends over 15 amino acids.

The chain carries TRBV5-1 and TRBJ2-5, with 9 bases matching TRBD2. The CDR3 runs to 17 residues. V lost 1 base to trimming and J lost 1 base; unmatched junction nucleotides: 8. CDR1 and CDR2 (germline): SGHRS, YFSETQ. The CDR3 DNA reads TGCGCCAGCAGCTTGTTTTTGGGCGGGAGGGCCCAAGAGACCCAGTACTTC. Translation gives CASSLFLGGRAQETQYF.

The V gene is TRBV20-1, the J gene TRBJ1-2; D uncertain. CDR1 and CDR2 (germline): DFQATT, SNEGSKA (reference sequence). Trimming removed 3 bases from V and 3 bases from J, with 5 bases in between. The CDR3 is made up of 11 amino acids. CDR3 protein: CSARWDYGYTF. In DNA, the CDR3 is TGCAGTGCTAGGTGGGACTATGGCTACACCTTC.

V gene TRBV2 combines with J gene TRBJ1-1, with unresolved D. The CDR3 length is 11 residues. V dropped 7 bases and J dropped 8 bases, with 11 bases sitting between them. Per the germline V gene, CDR1 is SNHLY and CDR2 is FYNNEI. CDR3 DNA: TGTGCCAGCACCCTTAGGGCGGAAGCTTTCTTT. Its translation: CASTLRAEAFF.

V gene TRBV7-9 combines with J gene TRBJ2-1; 9 nucleotides line up with TRBD2. The CDR3 consists of 15 residues. From germline, CDR1 is SEHNR and CDR2 FQNEAQ (reference sequence). After removal of 6 bases from V and 7 bases from J, the junction contained 10 bases not matched to a gene. The CDR3 sequence is CASSPLGTSRNEQFF. In DNA form, the CDR3 reads TGTGCCAGCAGTCCCCTAGGGACTAGCAGGAATGAGCAGTTCTTC. Full variable domain (missing parts from reference TRBV7-9 and TRBJ2-1): DTGVSQNPRHKITKRGQNVTFRCDPISEHNRLYWYRQTLGQGPEFLTYFQNEAQLEKSRLLSDRFSAERPKGSFSTLEIQRTEQGDSAMYLCASSPLGTSRNEQFFGPGTRLTVL.

As to this clone: Other DNA sequences within the sample encode an identical CDR3. The rearrangement links TRBV18 to TRBJ2-3, with TRBD1 as a possible D gene (6 bases). The CDR3 has 14 amino acids. CDR1 and CDR2 (germline): KGHSH, LQKENI. V dropped 2 bases and J dropped 3 bases, with 9 bases sitting between them. As DNA, the CDR3 is TGTGCCAGCTCACCATGGGGGCGGACAGATACGCAGTATTTT. It yields the protein CASSPWGRTDTQYF.

The chain links TRBV5-4 to TRBJ1-4, with D hard to call. CDR1 SGHNT and CDR2 YYREEE come from the germline V gene (reference sequence). V lost 4 bases and J 0 bases, leaving 16 bases between the germline ends. This CDR3 spans 17 amino acids. The CDR3 coding sequence is TGTGCCAGCAGCCCCGGACCAGACCCCTCAACTAATGAAAAACTGTTTTTT. It is translated as CASSPGPDPSTNEKLFF.

V gene TRBV27 combines with J gene TRBJ2-3; D is possibly TRBD1 (6 bases). CDR1 is MNHEY, CDR2 SMNVEV, per germline (reference sequence). V lost 6 bases, J lost 1 base, and 8 bases lay in between. The CDR3 runs 13 residues. CDR3 coding DNA: TGTGCCAGCAGGCGGACAGGCACAGATACGCAGTATTTT. Translating gives CASRRTGTDTQYF.

V is TRBV29-1 and J is TRBJ2-7; D assignment may be TRBD1 or TRBD2 (6 bases each). V was cut by 4 bases and J by 2 bases, with 12 bases left in between. CDR3 length: 13 amino acids. The V gene's germline CDR1 is SQVTM and CDR2 ANQGSEA. The CDR3 sequence: CSVAGGSPYEQYF. The CDR3 bases are TGCAGCGTTGCCGGGGGCAGTCCCTACGAGCAGTACTTC.

This clone appeared a few times. The V and J genes are TRBV5-8 and TRBJ1-2; D is ambiguous. Germline V gene sequence: CDR1 SGHTS, CDR2 YDEGEE. The V end was cut by 4 bases, the J end by 0 bases, with 10 bases between. This CDR3 has 14 amino acids. In DNA form, the CDR3 reads TGTGCCAGCAGCCTTACCGGGACTAACTATGGCTACACCTTC. This sequence encodes CASSLTGTNYGYTF.

This chain connects TRBV9 to TRBJ2-7; TRBD2 matches 9 bases. Germline CDR1 is SGDLS and CDR2 is YYNGEE. The CDR3 contains 15 residues. V dropped 4 bases and J dropped 5; count of bases not matched to a gene: 10. CDR3 in amino acids: CASSITGTSPDEQYF. In DNA, the CDR3 is TGTGCCAGCAGCATAACCGGGACTAGCCCCGACGAGCAGTACTTC.

The gene calls are TRBV6-9 and TRBJ2-2; 10 bases map to TRBD2. V was pared by 4 bases and J by 3 bases, with 8 bases of the junction left unmatched. CDR3 length equals 17 residues. The germline V gene encodes CDR1 MNHGY and CDR2 SVAAGI. Here the CDR3 DNA reads TGTGCCAGCAGTTTGACCCCCGGGACTAGCGACACCGGGGAGCTGTTTTTT. This translates into CASSLTPGTSDTGELFF.

The chain uses TRBV2 and TRBJ1-2; possibly TRBD1 for D (5 bases). V was cut by 9 bases and J by 6 bases, with 14 bases left in between. This CDR3 has 12 amino acids. CDR1 and CDR2 (germline): SNHLY, FYNNEI. The CDR3 nucleotides are TGTGCCAGAAGGGACTTCACCGATGGCTACACCTTC. It codes for CARRDFTDGYTF.

This chain joins TRBV28 and TRBJ2-7, with TRBD1 matching 10 bases. The germline CDR1 and CDR2 sequences are MDHEN and SYDVKM. With V trimmed by 5 bases and J by 5 bases, 6 bases remained unmatched. The CDR3 runs to 14 residues. The CDR3 region is CASSPPGQGHEQYF. The CDR3 DNA reads as TGTGCCAGCAGTCCACCGGGACAGGGGCACGAGCAGTACTTC.

The chain links TRBV10-2 to TRBJ1-2; TRBD1 matches at 9 bases. Germline values: CDR1 WSHSY, CDR2 SAAADI. Trimming cost V 6 bases and J 6 bases; bases outside gene matches: 8. The CDR3 loop spans 14 amino acids. CDR3 DNA: TGCGCCAGCAGACCGGGACAGGGACACCATGGCTACACCTTC. This encodes CASRPGQGHHGYTF.

The chain is built from TRBV6-5 and TRBJ1-5; D perhaps matches TRBD1 (5 bases). This CDR3 is built from 14 residues. Germline loops: CDR1 MNHEY, CDR2 SVGAGI. Trimming took off 6 bases at V and 5 bases at J, with 14 bases between the two ends. CDR3 DNA sequence: TGTGCCAGCAGCGCGTCGGGACGGGATCAGCCCCAGCATTTT. This sequence encodes CASSASGRDQPQHF.

This sequence joins TRBV5-1 and TRBJ2-7, with 7 bases identical to TRBD1. This CDR3 comprises 13 residues. Germline trimming cut 4 bases from V and 4 bases from J; bases unmatched to any gene: 5. Germline CDR1 SGHRS, CDR2 YFSETQ. CDR3 sequence: CASSEGGVYEQYF. The CDR3 nucleotides are TGCGCCAGCAGCGAAGGGGGCGTTTACGAGCAGTACTTC.

The CDR3 DNA sequence: TGTGCCAGCAGGTCCCTGACAGGAGCTAACTATGGCTACACCTTC. This sequence encodes CASRSLTGANYGYTF. The J gene is TRBJ1-2, the V gene TRBV2, with a weak D call TRBD1 (6 bases). The CDR3 is made up of 15 amino acids. CDR1 SNHLY and CDR2 FYNNEI come from the germline V gene. The ends were cut back, 6 bases at V and 0 bases at J, with 14 bases in the middle. The full variable domain, with the rest looked up from reference TRBV2 and TRBJ1-2, is EPEVTQTPSHQVTQMGQEVILRCVPISNHLYFYWYRQILGQKVEFLVSFYNNEISEKSEIFDDQFSVERPDGSNFTLKIRSTKLEDSAMYFCASRSLTGANYGYTFGSGTRLTVV.

V and J are TRBV12-5 and TRBJ2-4, with TRBD2 matching 13 bases. Germline V gene lookup returns CDR1 LGHNT and CDR2 FRNRAP. Trimming at V came to 3 bases and at J to 2 bases, leaving 10 bases not matched to a gene. This CDR3 spans 19 amino acids. The CDR3 loop is CASGFQLAGGHGTKNIQYF. The CDR3 DNA sequence: TGTGCTAGTGGTTTCCAACTAGCGGGGGGGCACGGGACCAAAAACATTCAGTACTTC. The whole variable domain, filled in from reference TRBV12-5 and TRBJ2-4, reads DARVTQTPRHKVTEMGQEVTMRCQPILGHNTVFWYRQTMMQGLELLAYFRNRAPLDDSGMPKDRFSAEMPDATLATLKIQPSEPRDSAVYFCASGFQLAGGHGTKNIQYFGAGTRLSVL.

V gene TRBV6-1 combines with J gene TRBJ2-2; the D gene is possibly TRBD1 (5 bases). V lost 10 bases and J lost 6, with 12 bases in between. The CDR3 covers 12 residues. Germline CDR1 MNHNS, CDR2 SASEGT. The CDR3 region is CATQGTPGELFF. The CDR3, as DNA: TGTGCCACCCAGGGAACGCCCGGGGAGCTGTTTTTT.

In DNA, the CDR3 is TGTGCCAGCAGCCCCTTGGGACTGCGCACAGATACGCAGTATTTT. Amino acid sequence: CASSPLGLRTDTQYF. The chain employs TRBV11-2 and TRBJ2-3, with a tentative D call TRBD2 (6 bases). V lost 5 bases to trimming and J lost 1 base, with 13 bases between them. The CDR3 has 15 residues. The germline CDR1 and CDR2 sequences are SGHAT and FQNNGV. The whole variable domain, filled in from reference TRBV11-2 and TRBJ2-3, reads EAGVAQSPRYKIIEKRQSVAFWCNPISGHATLYWYQQILGQGPKLLIQFQNNGVVDDSQLPKDRFSAERLKGVDSTLKIQPAKLEDSAVYLCASSPLGLRTDTQYFGPGTRLTVL.

The chain links TRBV5-1 to TRBJ2-7; 8 bases line up with TRBD1. Unmatched junction bases numbered 4, after V lost 2 bases and J lost 3 bases. Germline CDR1 SGHRS, CDR2 YFSETQ. The CDR3 has 14 amino acids. Written as DNA, the CDR3 is TGCGCCAGCAGCTTACCGGGACAGGTCTACGAGCAGTACTTC. As protein: CASSLPGQVYEQYF.